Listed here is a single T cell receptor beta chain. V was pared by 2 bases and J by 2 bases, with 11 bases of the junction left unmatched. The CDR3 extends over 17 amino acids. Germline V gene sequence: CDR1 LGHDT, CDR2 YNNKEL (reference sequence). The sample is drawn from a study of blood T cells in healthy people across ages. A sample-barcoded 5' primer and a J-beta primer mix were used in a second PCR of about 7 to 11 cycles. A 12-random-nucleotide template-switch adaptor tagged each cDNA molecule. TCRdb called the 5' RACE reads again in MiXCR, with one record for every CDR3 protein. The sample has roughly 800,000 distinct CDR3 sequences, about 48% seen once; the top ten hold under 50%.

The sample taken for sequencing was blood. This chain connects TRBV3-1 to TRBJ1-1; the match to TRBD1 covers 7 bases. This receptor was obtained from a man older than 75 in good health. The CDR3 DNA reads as TGTGCCAGCAGCCAACCAGGCCGGGACAGACCAAACACTGAAGCTTTCTTT. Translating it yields CASSQPGRDRPNTEAFF.